This TCR beta chain was retrieved from a study of blood T cells in healthy people across ages. Regarding the study as a whole: When set beside aged donors, long-lived donors presented more naive CD4+ cells and higher diversity.

Notes on this clonotype: Its antigen is as yet unknown.

Then a second PCR, running roughly 7 to 12 cycles, was carried out with a sample-barcoded 5' primer and a J-beta primer mix. TCRdb re-analysed the 5' RACE reads in MiXCR, keeping a single row per CDR3 protein. This table has 600,000 to 800,000 distinct CDR3 sequences, 21% appearing once. Trimming took 1 base from V and 13 from J, leaving 17 bases between them. The CDR3 sequence is 14 residues long. Germline CDR1 reads LNHDA; CDR2 reads SQIVND (reference sequence). The sequenced sample consisted of blood. The sequence was obtained from a man in his sixties or seventies in good health. V and J are TRBV19 and TRBJ2-1; D remains ambiguous. The CDR3 DNA follows: TGTGCCAGTAGTATAGTGGGTGTGGTCCACCCACAGTTCTTC. Its protein product is CASSIVGVVHPQFF.